This paragraph reports one T cell receptor beta chain. The source of the sample is a study of blood T cell repertoires in COVID-19. Germline values: CDR1 SGHDT, CDR2 YYEEEE. The CDR3 spans 11 residues. Trimming left V 0 bases short and J 12 bases short, with 9 bases between. The assay was immunoSEQ multiplex PCR, and TCRdb's table has in-frame clones only and misses some. The sample lists 100,000 to 150,000 clones; 86% were seen once. The receptor comes from a woman in her 50s who had recovered from COVID-19. The V call is TRBV5-6, the J call TRBJ1-2; D perhaps matches TRBD1 (5 bases). The sequencing sample was made of PBMCs or T cells enriched from blood (not recorded which). The CDR3 DNA reads as TGTGCCAGCAGCTTGGAGGGGCAACACACCTTC. Translated: CASSLEGQHTF.